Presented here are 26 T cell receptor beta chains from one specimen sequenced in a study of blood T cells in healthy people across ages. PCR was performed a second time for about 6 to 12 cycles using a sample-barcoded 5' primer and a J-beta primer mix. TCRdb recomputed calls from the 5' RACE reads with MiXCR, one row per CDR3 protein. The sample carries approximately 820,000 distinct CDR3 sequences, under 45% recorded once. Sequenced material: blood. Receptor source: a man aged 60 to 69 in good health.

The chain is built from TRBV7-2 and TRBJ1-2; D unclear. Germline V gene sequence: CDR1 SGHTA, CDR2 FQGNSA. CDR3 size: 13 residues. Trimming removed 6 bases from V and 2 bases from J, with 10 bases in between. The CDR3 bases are TGTGCCAGCAGATCTGGACTAAACTATGGCTACACCTTC. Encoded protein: CASRSGLNYGYTF.

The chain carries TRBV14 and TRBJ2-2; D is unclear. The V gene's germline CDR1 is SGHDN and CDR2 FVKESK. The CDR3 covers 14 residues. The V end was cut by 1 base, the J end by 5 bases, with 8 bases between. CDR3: CASSQGWITGELFF. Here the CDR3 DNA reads TGTGCCAGCAGCCAAGGTTGGATAACCGGGGAGCTGTTTTTT.

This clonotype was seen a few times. The CDR3 coding sequence is TGTGCCAGCAGCATAGGGACTAGCGGGGGAGCAGATACGCAGTATTTT. Encoded protein: CASSIGTSGGADTQYF. The V gene is TRBV7-9, the J gene TRBJ2-3; 14 positions agree with TRBD2. CDR3 length: 16 residues. Germline V gene lookup returns CDR1 SEHNR and CDR2 FQNEAQ (reference sequence). After removal of 5 bases from V and 4 bases from J, the junction contained 5 bases not matched to a gene.

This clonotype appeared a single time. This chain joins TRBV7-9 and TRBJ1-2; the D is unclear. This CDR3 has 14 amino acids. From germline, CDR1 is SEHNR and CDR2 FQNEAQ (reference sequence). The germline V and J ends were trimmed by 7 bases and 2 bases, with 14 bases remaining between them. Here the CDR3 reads CASMREPPNYGYTF. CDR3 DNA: TGTGCCAGCATGAGGGAACCCCCCAACTATGGCTACACCTTC.

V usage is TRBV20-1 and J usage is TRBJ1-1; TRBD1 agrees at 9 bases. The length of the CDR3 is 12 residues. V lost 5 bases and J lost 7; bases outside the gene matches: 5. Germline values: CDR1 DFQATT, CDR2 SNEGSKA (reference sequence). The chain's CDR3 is CSAATGGGEAFF. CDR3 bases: TGCAGTGCTGCTACAGGGGGCGGTGAAGCTTTCTTT.

Here the CDR3 reads CSAREHLDGYTDTQYF. The CDR3 bases are TGCAGTGCTAGAGAACACCTGGACGGTTACACAGATACGCAGTATTTT. This chain links TRBV20-1 with TRBJ2-3; D not resolved. CDR3 length: 16 amino acids. The V end lost 0 bases, the J end lost 2 bases, and 15 bases lay between the germline ends. Germline V lookup: CDR1 DFQATT, CDR2 SNEGSKA (reference sequence).

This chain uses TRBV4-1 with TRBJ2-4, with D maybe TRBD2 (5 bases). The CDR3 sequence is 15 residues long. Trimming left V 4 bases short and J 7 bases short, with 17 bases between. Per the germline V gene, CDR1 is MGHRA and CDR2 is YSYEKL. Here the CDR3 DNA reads TGCGCCAGCAGCCCCCGAGCGGAAAGGGATAACATTCAGTACTTC. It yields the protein CASSPRAERDNIQYF.

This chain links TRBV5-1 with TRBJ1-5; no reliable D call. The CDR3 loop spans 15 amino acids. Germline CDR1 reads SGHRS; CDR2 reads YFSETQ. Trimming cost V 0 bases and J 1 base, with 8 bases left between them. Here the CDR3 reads CASSLDGESNQPQHF. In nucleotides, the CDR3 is TGCGCCAGCAGCTTGGACGGGGAAAGCAATCAGCCCCAGCATTTT.

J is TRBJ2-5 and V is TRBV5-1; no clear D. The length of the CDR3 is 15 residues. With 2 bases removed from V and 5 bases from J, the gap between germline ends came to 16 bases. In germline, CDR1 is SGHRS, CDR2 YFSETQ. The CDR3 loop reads CASSLSGLPTETQYF. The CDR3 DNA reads TGCGCCAGCAGCTTATCCGGGTTACCGACCGAGACCCAGTACTTC.

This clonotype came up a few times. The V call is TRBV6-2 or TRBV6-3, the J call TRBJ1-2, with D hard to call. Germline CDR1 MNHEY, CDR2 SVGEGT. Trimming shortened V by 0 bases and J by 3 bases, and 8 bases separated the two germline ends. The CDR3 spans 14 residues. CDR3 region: CASSYSASHYGYTF. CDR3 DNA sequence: TGTGCCAGCAGTTACTCGGCCAGCCACTATGGCTACACCTTC.

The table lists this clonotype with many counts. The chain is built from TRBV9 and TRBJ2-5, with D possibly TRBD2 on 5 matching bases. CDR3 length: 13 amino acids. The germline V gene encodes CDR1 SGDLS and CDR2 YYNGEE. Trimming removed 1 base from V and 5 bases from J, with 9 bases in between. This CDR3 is CASSVNPGETQYF. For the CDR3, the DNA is TGTGCCAGCAGCGTAAATCCGGGGGAGACCCAGTACTTC.

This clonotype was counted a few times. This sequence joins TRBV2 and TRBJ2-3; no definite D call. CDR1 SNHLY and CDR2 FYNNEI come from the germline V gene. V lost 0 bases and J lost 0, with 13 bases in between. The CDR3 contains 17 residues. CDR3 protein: CASSEASTLISTDTQYF. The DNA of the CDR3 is TGTGCCAGCAGTGAAGCTTCAACGCTAATTAGCACAGATACGCAGTATTTT. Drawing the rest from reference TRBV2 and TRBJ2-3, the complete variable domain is EPEVTQTPSHQVTQMGQEVILRCVPISNHLYFYWYRQILGQKVEFLVSFYNNEISEKSEIFDDQFSVERPDGSNFTLKIRSTKLEDSAMYFCASSEASTLISTDTQYFGPGTRLTVL.

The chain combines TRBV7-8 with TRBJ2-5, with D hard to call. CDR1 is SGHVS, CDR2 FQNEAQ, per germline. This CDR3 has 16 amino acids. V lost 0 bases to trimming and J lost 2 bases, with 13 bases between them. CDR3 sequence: CASSLAGGGRQETQYF. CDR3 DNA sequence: TGTGCCAGCAGCTTAGCGGGTGGTGGCAGACAAGAGACCCAGTACTTC.

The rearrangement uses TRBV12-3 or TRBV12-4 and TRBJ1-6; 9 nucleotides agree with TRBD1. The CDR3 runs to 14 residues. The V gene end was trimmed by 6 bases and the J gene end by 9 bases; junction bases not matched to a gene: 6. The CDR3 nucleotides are TGTGCCAGCAGACCGGGACAGGGTGTTTCACCCCTCCACTTT. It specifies CASRPGQGVSPLHF.

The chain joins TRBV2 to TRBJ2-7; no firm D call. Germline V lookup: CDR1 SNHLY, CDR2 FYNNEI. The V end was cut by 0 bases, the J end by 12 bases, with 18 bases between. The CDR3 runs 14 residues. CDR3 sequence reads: CASSEAGRSQWRYF. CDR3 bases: TGTGCCAGCAGTGAAGCGGGAAGGTCTCAATGGCGGTACTTC.

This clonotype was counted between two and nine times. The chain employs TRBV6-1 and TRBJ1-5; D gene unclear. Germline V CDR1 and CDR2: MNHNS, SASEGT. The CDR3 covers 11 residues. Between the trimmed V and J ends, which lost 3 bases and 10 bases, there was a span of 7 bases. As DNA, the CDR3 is TGTGCCAGCAGTGAGTCCCTCCCCCAGCATTTT. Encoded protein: CASSESLPQHF.

The CDR3 reads CASSVAGDNSPLHF. The DNA of the CDR3 is TGTGCCAGCAGCGTAGCGGGGGATAATTCACCCCTCCACTTT. The chain is built from TRBV9 and TRBJ1-6, with a weak D call TRBD1 (5 bases). Trimming pared 0 bases from V and 5 bases from J, leaving 6 bases between. The CDR3 has 14 amino acids. Germline CDR1 SGDLS, CDR2 YYNGEE.

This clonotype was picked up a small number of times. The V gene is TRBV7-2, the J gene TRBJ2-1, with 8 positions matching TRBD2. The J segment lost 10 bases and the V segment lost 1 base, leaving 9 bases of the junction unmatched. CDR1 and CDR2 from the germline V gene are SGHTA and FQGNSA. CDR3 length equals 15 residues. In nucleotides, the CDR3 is TGTGCCAGCAGCTTAGTGACACGGGGGGGCAGGGAGCAGTTCTTC. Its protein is CASSLVTRGGREQFF.

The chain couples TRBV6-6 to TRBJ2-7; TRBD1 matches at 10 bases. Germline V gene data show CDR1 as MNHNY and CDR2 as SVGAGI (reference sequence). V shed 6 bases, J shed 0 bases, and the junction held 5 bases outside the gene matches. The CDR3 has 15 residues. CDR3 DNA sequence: TGTGCCAGCAGGGGACAGGGGACCATCTCCTACGAGCAGTACTTC. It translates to CASRGQGTISYEQYF.

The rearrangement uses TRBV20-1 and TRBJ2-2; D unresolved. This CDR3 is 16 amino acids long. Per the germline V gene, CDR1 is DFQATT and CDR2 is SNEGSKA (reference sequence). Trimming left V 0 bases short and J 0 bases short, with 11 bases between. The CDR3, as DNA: TGCAGTGCTAGAGATCGGGTTCTTACGAACACCGGGGAGCTGTTTTTT. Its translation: CSARDRVLTNTGELFF.

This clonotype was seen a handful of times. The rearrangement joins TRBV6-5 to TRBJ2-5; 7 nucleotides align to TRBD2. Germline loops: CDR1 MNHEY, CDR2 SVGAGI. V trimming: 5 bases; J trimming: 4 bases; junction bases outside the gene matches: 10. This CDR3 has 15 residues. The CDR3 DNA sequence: TGTGCCAGCAGTACAGACCCGGGAGGCAGAGAGACCCAGTACTTC. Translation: CASSTDPGGRETQYF.

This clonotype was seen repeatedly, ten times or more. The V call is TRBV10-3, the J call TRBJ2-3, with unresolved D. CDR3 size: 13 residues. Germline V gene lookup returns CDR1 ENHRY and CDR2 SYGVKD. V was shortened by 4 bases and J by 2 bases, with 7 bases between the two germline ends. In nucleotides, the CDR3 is TGTGCCATCAGTGTCGAGTTCACAGATACGCAGTATTTT. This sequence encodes CAISVEFTDTQYF.

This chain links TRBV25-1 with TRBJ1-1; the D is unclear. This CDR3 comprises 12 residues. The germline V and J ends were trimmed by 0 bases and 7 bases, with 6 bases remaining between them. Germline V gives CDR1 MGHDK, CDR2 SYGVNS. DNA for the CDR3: TGTGCCAGCAGTGAATATCATAATGAAGCTTTCTTT. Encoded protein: CASSEYHNEAFF.

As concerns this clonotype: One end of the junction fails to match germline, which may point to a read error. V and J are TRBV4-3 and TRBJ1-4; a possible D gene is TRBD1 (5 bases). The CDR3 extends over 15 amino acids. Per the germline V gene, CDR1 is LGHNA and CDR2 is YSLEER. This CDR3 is CASSLAGHRGEKLFF. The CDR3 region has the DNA TGCGCCAGTAGCCTGGCTGGACACCGGGGAGAAAAACTGTTTTTT.

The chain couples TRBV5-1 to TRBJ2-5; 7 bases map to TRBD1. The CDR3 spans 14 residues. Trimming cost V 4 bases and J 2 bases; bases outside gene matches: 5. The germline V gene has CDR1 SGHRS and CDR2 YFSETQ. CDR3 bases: TGCGCCAGCAGCCGATCGACAGGGCAAGAGACCCAGTACTTC. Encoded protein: CASSRSTGQETQYF. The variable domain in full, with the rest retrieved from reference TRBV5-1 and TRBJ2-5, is KAGVTQTPRYLIKTRGQQVTLSCSPISGHRSVSWYQQTPGQGLQFLFEYFSETQRNKGNFPGRFSGRQFSNSRSEMNVSTLELGDSALYLCASSRSTGQETQYFGPGTRLLVL.

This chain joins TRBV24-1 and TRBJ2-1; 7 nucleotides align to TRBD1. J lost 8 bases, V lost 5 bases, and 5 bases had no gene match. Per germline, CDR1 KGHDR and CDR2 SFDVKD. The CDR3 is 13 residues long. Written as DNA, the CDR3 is TGTGCCACCAGTGTTCGGGACAGAGATGAGCAGTTCTTC. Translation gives CATSVRDRDEQFF.